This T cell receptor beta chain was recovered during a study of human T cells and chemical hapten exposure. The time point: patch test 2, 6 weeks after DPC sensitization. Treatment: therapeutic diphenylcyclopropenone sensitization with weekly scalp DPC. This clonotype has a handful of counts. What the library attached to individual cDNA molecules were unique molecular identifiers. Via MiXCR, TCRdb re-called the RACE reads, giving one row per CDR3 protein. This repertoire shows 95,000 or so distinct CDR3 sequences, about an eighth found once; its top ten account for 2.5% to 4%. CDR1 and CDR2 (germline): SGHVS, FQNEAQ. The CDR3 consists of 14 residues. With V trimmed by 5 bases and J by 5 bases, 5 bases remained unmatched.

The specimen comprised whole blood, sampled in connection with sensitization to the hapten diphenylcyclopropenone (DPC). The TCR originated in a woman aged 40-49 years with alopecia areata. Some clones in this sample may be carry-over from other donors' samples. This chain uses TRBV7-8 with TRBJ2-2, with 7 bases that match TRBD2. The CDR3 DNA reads TGTGCCAGCAGCCAAACGGGGGGTACCGGGGAGCTGTTTTTT. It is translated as CASSQTGGTGELFF.